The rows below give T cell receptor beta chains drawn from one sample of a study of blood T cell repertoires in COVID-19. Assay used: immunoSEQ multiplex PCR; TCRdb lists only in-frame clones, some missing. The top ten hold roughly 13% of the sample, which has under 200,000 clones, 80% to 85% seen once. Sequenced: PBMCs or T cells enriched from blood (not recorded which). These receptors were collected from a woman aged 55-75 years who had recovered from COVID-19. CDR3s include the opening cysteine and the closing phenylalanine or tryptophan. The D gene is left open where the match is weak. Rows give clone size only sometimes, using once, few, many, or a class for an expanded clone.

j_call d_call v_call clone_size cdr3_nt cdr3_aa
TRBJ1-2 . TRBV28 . TGTGCCAGCAGTTTTGTACAGGTTATTACTAACTATGGCTACACCTTC CASSFVQVITNYGYTF
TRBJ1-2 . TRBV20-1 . TGCAGTGCTAGTGGGCCGAATGGCTACACCTTC CSASGPNGYTF
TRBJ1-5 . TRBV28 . TGTGCCAGCAGTAACCTAGACAGGAGGAATCAGCCCCAGCATTTT CASSNLDRRNQPQHF
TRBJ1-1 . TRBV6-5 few TGTGCCAGCAAATCGGGGTGGGCGCGGACTGAAGCTTTCTTT CASKSGWARTEAFF
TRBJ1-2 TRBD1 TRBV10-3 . TGTGCCATTACTGGACAGGGGGCTGGCTACACCTTC CAITGQGAGYTF
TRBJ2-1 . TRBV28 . TGTGCCAGCAGTTTAGTCGGGGAACAGTTCTTC CASSLVGEQFF
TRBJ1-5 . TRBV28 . TGTGCCAGCAGTTTATCGACAGGACATTTTAGCAATCAGCCCCAGCATTTT CASSLSTGHFSNQPQHF
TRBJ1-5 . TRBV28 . TGTGCCAGCAGTGGGGGGGGGTGGCGACAGCCCCAGCATTTT CASSGGGWRQPQHF
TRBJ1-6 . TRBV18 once TGTGCCAGCTCACGCTCCGGGGGAACAGATTCACCCCTCCACTTT CASSRSGGTDSPLHF
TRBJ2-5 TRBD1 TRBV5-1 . TGCGCCAGCAGCATGGGACAGGTCCAAGAGACCCAGTACTTC CASSMGQVQETQYF
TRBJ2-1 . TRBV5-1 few TGCGCCAGCAGCGGGGCCGTACAGCCGAAAACTGAGCAGTTCTTC CASSGAVQPKTEQFF
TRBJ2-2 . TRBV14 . TGTGCCAGCAGCCAAGCCGGTTTCGCCGGGGAGCTGTTTTTT CASSQAGFAGELFF
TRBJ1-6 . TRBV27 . TGTGCCAGCAGTGTGACAAGGAATTCACCCCTCCACTTT CASSVTRNSPLHF
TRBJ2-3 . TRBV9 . TGTGCCAGCAGCGTAGGAGGAGACCCGGCAGATACGCAGTATTTT CASSVGGDPADTQYF
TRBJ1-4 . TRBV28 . TGTGCCAGCAGTTCTCCCCCAGGGATGGGTAATGAAAAACTGTTTTTT CASSSPPGMGNEKLFF
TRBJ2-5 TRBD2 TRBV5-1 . TGCGCCAGCAGCTTGGAGGCTAGCGGGACGGAGACCCAGTACTTC CASSLEASGTETQYF
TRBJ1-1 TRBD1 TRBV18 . TGTGCCAGCTCGCAAGGGACAGGGGCCTACACTGAAGCTTTCTTT CASSQGTGAYTEAFF
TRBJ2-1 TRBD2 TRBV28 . TGTGCCAGCAGTCCACTCGGGACTAGCGACCCATCCCAGTTCTTC CASSPLGTSDPSQFF
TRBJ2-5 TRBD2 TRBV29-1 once TGCAGCGTTGAAGACGCGGAGCTAGCGGGGAAAGAGACCCAGTACTTC CSVEDAELAGKETQYF
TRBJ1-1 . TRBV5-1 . TGCGCCAGCAGCTTGCGGGGGGAGAACACTGAAGCTTTCTTT CASSLRGENTEAFF
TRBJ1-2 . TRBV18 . TGTGCCAGCTCACCACGGTACGGCGGAACCAACTATGGCTACACCTTC CASSPRYGGTNYGYTF
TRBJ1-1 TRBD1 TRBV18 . TGTGCCAGCTCAGCCGCAGGGGGCGACACTGAAGCTTTCTTT CASSAAGGDTEAFF
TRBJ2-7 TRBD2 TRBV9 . TGTGCCAGCAGCGTAGGGCTAGCGGGAGACGAGCAGTACTTC CASSVGLAGDEQYF
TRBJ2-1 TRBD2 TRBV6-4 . TGTGCCAGCAGTGACTCTAGCGGGGTTATGAATGAGCAGTTCTTC CASSDSSGVMNEQFF
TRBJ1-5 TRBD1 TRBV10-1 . TGCGCCAGCACCGGGACAGGGGGCAAACAGCCCCAGCATTTT CASTGTGGKQPQHF
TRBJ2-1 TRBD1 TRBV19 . TGTGCCAGTAGTATAAGACAGGGGGATGAGCAGTTCTTC CASSIRQGDEQFF
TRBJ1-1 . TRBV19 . TGTGCCAGTAGTATAGATCTAGACACTGAAGCTTTCTTT CASSIDLDTEAFF
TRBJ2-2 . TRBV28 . TGTGCCAGCAGTTTGTATGCCGGGGAGCTGTTTTTT CASSLYAGELFF
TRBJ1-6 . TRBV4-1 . TGCGCCAGCAGCCAAGTCGGCAGGAATAATTCACCCCTCCACTTT CASSQVGRNNSPLHF
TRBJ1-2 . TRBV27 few TGTGCCAGCAGGGGAGGGGGGGGCGCCTATGGCTACACCTTC CASRGGGGAYGYTF
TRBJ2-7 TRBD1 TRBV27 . TGTGCCAGCAGTTTGCGACAGGGAAGCGAGCAGTACTTC CASSLRQGSEQYF
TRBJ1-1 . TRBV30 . TGTGCCTGGAGTTTGGGGCTGAACACTGAAGCTTTCTTT CAWSLGLNTEAFF
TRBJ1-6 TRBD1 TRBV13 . TGTGCCAGCAGCTTCGCGACAGGGGGTAACTCACCCCTCCACTTT CASSFATGGNSPLHF
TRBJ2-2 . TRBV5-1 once TGCGCCAGCAGCTTGGTATATTGGGGGCCCGGGGAGCTGTTTTTT CASSLVYWGPGELFF
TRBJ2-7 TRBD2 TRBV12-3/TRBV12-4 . TGTGCCAGCAGAGGCGGGAGCTCCTACGAGCAGTACTTC CASRGGSSYEQYF
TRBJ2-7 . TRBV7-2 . TGTGCCAGCAGATCCAGCAGTGGGAGAGTTCACGAGCAGTACTTC CASRSSSGRVHEQYF
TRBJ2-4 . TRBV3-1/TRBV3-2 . TGTGCCAGCAGCCAAGGACAATTCGTTCAGTACTTC CASSQGQFVQYF
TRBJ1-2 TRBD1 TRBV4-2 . TGTGCCAGCAGCCATACAGGGGGCTTGCGCTACACCTTC CASSHTGGLRYTF
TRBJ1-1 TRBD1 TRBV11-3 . TGTGCCAGCAGCTTGACAGGGGGCCGCACTGAAGCTTTCTTT CASSLTGGRTEAFF
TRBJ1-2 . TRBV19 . TGTGCCATAGCGACCGAAGCTAACTATGGCTACACCTTC CAIATEANYGYTF
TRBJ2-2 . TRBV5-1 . TGCGCCAGCAGCTTGGCTTGGGCAGGGACTTTCACCGGGGAGCTGTTTTTT CASSLAWAGTFTGELFF
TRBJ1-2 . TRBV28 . TGTGCCAGCAGCTCTGGACAGAGCTATGGCTACACCTTC CASSSGQSYGYTF
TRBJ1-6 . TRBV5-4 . TGTGCCAGCAGCTTGTCGGGGGATTGGAATTCACCCCTCCACTTT CASSLSGDWNSPLHF
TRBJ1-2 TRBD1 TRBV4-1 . TGCGCCAGCAGCCAATTAACGGGACAGGGAAACTATGGCTACACCTTC CASSQLTGQGNYGYTF
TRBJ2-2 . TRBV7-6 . TGTGCCAGCAGCTTAAGTCCCAGCGGGAACACCGGGGAGCTGTTTTTT CASSLSPSGNTGELFF
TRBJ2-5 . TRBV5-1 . TGCGCCAGCAGCTTGGTTGTTGGCGGCCAAGAGACCCAGTACTTC CASSLVVGGQETQYF
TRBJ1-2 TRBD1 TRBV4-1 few TGCGCCAGCACCCCAAGGTTAGGGGGCGGGTTTGGCGGCTACACCTTC CASTPRLGGGFGGYTF
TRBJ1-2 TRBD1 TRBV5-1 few TGCGCCAGCAGCCCAGGACAGGAAGGCGGCTACACCTTC CASSPGQEGGYTF
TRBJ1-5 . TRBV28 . TGTGCCAGCAGTTTACACTTCAATCAGCCCCAGCATTTT CASSLHFNQPQHF
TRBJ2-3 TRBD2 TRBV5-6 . TGTGCCAGCAGCCTGTGGGGACTAGCGGATACGCAGTATTTT CASSLWGLADTQYF
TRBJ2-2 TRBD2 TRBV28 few TGTGCCAGCATAGCGGGAGGCACCACCGGGGAGCTGTTTTTT CASIAGGTTGELFF
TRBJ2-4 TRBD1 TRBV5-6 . TGTGCCAGCAGCCTGATGACAGGGCTGGCCAAAAACATTCAGTACTTC CASSLMTGLAKNIQYF